A single sample gave rise to the 30 T cell receptor beta chains below, sequenced in a study of blood T cell repertoires in COVID-19. Profiled with immunoSEQ multiplex PCR; TCRdb holds only in-frame clones, not every one. The sample contains over 200,000 clones, about 90% of which appear only once. Sequenced sample: peripheral blood. The receptors were gathered from a man aged 40-49 years with active or convalescent COVID-19.

The table lists this clone with a few counts. V gene TRBV2 combines with J gene TRBJ1-4; D remains ambiguous. Germline values: CDR1 SNHLY, CDR2 FYNNEI. The germline V and J ends were trimmed by 7 bases and 4 bases, with 13 bases remaining between them. This CDR3 spans 14 amino acids. In DNA, the CDR3 is TGTGCCAGCAATGGTGTTTCGGGTAATGAAAAACTGTTTTTT. As protein: CASNGVSGNEKLFF. The full variable domain, its missing parts supplied by reference TRBV2 and TRBJ1-4, is EPEVTQTPSHQVTQMGQEVILRCVPISNHLYFYWYRQILGQKVEFLVSFYNNEISEKSEIFDDQFSVERPDGSNFTLKIRSTKLEDSAMYFCASNGVSGNEKLFFGSGTQLSVL.

The rearrangement links TRBV24-1 to TRBJ2-7, with 7 bases matching TRBD1. Germline CDR1 KGHDR, CDR2 SFDVKD. With 4 bases clipped from V and 6 bases from J, the junction kept 2 bases outside the gene matches. The CDR3 runs to 12 residues. The CDR3 is CATSDYRGEQYF. The DNA of the CDR3 is TGTGCCACCAGTGACTACAGGGGCGAGCAGTACTTC.

This chain uses TRBV11-2 with TRBJ2-7, with 12 bases matching TRBD1. The germline CDR1 and CDR2 sequences are SGHAT and FQNNGV. The V segment lost 6 bases and the J segment 6 bases; nucleotides outside the gene matches: 6. This CDR3 contains 14 residues. The CDR3 DNA reads as TGTGCCAGCAGTATCGGGACAGGGGGCTTCGAGCAGTACTTC. It encodes CASSIGTGGFEQYF.

This clone was observed a few times. The genes are TRBV5-4 and TRBJ2-4; no reliable D call. The V gene's germline CDR1 is SGHNT and CDR2 YYREEE (reference sequence). The CDR3 sequence is 15 residues long. Trimming cost V 0 bases and J 8 bases, with 15 bases left between them. The CDR3 coding sequence is TGTGCCAGCAGCTTGGCAGCTGAGGTTGTGGACATTCAGTACTTC. Translated, it gives CASSLAAEVVDIQYF.

This chain links TRBV9 with TRBJ2-1; 11 bases align to TRBD2. V gave up 0 bases and J gave up 9 bases; unmatched junction bases: 8. The CDR3 covers 16 residues. CDR1 SGDLS and CDR2 YYNGEE come from the germline V gene. DNA for the CDR3: TGTGCCAGCAGCGTAGTAGGTAGCGGGGGGGCCGGTGAGCAGTTCTTC. Protein sequence: CASSVVGSGGAGEQFF. Filled out from reference TRBV9 and TRBJ2-1, the complete variable domain reads DSGVTQTPKHLITATGQRVTLRCSPRSGDLSVYWYQQSLDQGLQFLIQYYNGEERAKGNILERFSAQQFPDLHSELNLSSLELGDSALYFCASSVVGSGGAGEQFFGPGTRLTVL.

As regards this clone: This clone may be a read error of a much larger clone one base away. Other nucleotide sequences from this sample produce the same CDR3. The gene calls are TRBV9 and TRBJ2-1; 10 positions match TRBD2. J was trimmed by 0 bases and V by 3 bases; bases with no gene match: 0. The CDR3 has 15 residues. CDR1 is SGDLS, CDR2 YYNGEE, per germline. CDR3 in amino acids: CASSGTSGSYNEQFF. In DNA, the CDR3 is TGTGCCAGCAGCGGGACTAGCGGCTCCTACAATGAGCAGTTCTTC.

V and J are TRBV5-1 and TRBJ1-3; 7 nucleotides agree with TRBD1. The germline V gene has CDR1 SGHRS and CDR2 YFSETQ. The CDR3 runs to 14 residues. V trimming: 0 bases; J trimming: 5 bases; junction bases outside the gene matches: 2. The CDR3 DNA sequence: TGCGCCAGCAGCTTGGCAGGGGGAAGAAACACCATATATTTT. It specifies CASSLAGGRNTIYF.

This sequence joins TRBV2 and TRBJ2-5; D gene uncertain. Germline loops: CDR1 SNHLY, CDR2 FYNNEI. Trimming removed 4 bases from V and 1 base from J, with 10 bases in between. The length of the CDR3 is 14 residues. The CDR3 region is CASSGFGIQETQYF. For the CDR3, the DNA is TGTGCCAGCAGTGGTTTTGGCATCCAAGAGACCCAGTACTTC.

This chain uses TRBV2 with TRBJ1-3; 11 positions match TRBD1. This CDR3 is built from 14 residues. The V segment lost 4 bases and the J segment 6 bases; nucleotides outside the gene matches: 2. Germline CDR1 and CDR2: SNHLY and FYNNEI. The CDR3 nucleotides are TGTGCCAGCAGTGGGGGACAGGGGGAAAACACCATATATTTT. Amino acids: CASSGGQGENTIYF. Filled out from reference TRBV2 and TRBJ1-3, the complete variable domain reads EPEVTQTPSHQVTQMGQEVILRCVPISNHLYFYWYRQILGQKVEFLVSFYNNEISEKSEIFDDQFSVERPDGSNFTLKIRSTKLEDSAMYFCASSGGQGENTIYFGEGSWLTVV.

This clone has ten or more counts. V gene TRBV5-6 combines with J gene TRBJ1-2; 8 positions match TRBD1. V shed 4 bases and J 8 bases; nucleotides not matched to a gene: 10. The CDR3 runs 14 residues. Germline V gene sequence: CDR1 SGHDT, CDR2 YYEEEE. CDR3 coding DNA: TGTGCCAGCAGCGTACAGGGGGTAGGACGCGGCTACACCTTC. Its translation: CASSVQGVGRGYTF.

The chain recombines TRBV29-1 with TRBJ1-2; possibly TRBD1 for D (6 bases). Trimming stripped 5 bases from V and 2 bases from J, with 12 bases between. The CDR3 covers 13 residues. Germline V CDR1 and CDR2: SQVTM, ANQGSEA. The CDR3: CSVPWTANYGYTF. CDR3 sequence (DNA): TGCAGCGTTCCCTGGACAGCAAACTATGGCTACACCTTC.

The V and J genes are TRBV4-1 and TRBJ1-1; the D is unclear. The length of the CDR3 is 14 residues. V dropped 0 bases and J dropped 3 bases, with 8 bases sitting between them. CDR1 is MGHRA, CDR2 YSYEKL, per germline. Here the CDR3 DNA reads TGCGCCAGCAGCCAAGACAGAATTTACACTGAAGCTTTCTTT. It specifies CASSQDRIYTEAFF.

This chain connects TRBV11-2 to TRBJ1-2, with D hard to call. The CDR3 spans 15 residues. V gave up 0 bases and J gave up 4 bases, with 12 bases separating them. Germline CDR1 is SGHAT and CDR2 is FQNNGV. CDR3 DNA sequence: TGTGCCAGCAGCTTAGAGAGGCGAAGCTTCTATGGCTACACCTTC. Residues: CASSLERRSFYGYTF.

The chain links TRBV5-4 to TRBJ2-2; no definite D call. The V end was cut by 3 bases, the J end by 4 bases, with 7 bases between. The CDR3 has 13 residues. CDR1 SGHNT and CDR2 YYREEE come from the germline V gene (reference sequence). The CDR3 DNA reads as TGTGCCAGCAGCTCGCGTTCCACCGGGGAGCTGTTTTTT. It codes for CASSSRSTGELFF.

Worth noting for this clone: Within the sample, other DNA sequences also encode this same CDR3. The chain links TRBV19 to TRBJ1-1; 7 bases map to TRBD1. CDR3 size: 14 residues. Losses at the gene ends were 3 bases for V and 0 bases for J; bases not matched to a gene: 1. The germline V gene has CDR1 LNHDA and CDR2 SQIVND (reference sequence). For the CDR3, the DNA is TGTGCCAGTAGTATCACAGGGGTGAACACTGAAGCTTTCTTT. Translation gives CASSITGVNTEAFF.

The V call is TRBV5-1, the J call TRBJ2-7; TRBD2 agrees at 8 bases. J lost 7 bases, V lost 2 bases, and 14 bases had no gene match. The CDR3 extends over 16 amino acids. CDR1 and CDR2 from the germline V gene are SGHRS and YFSETQ. DNA for the CDR3: TGCGCCAGCAGCTTAAGCGTTAGCGGGATAAACACGGAGCAGTACTTC. This sequence encodes CASSLSVSGINTEQYF.

This chain joins TRBV19 and TRBJ2-3; 13 bases agree with TRBD2. There are 15 residues in the CDR3. Germline V lookup: CDR1 LNHDA, CDR2 SQIVND (reference sequence). V dropped 6 bases and J dropped 5; count of bases not matched to a gene: 5. The CDR3 DNA is TGTGCCAGTAGACTAGCGGGGGGGCGGAGAGATACGCAGTATTTT. Protein product: CASRLAGGRRDTQYF.

The J gene is TRBJ1-3, the V gene TRBV7-9, with 8 bases matching TRBD1. The junction had 13 bases not matched to a gene; V was cut back by 2 bases and J by 1 base. CDR3 length equals 19 residues. Germline CDR1 reads SEHNR; CDR2 reads FQNEAQ (reference sequence). The CDR3 coding sequence is TGTGCCAGCAGCTTACAGATAGGGACAGGACGATTTTCTGGAAACACCATATATTTT. Protein sequence: CASSLQIGTGRFSGNTIYF.

This clone appeared a few times. This chain connects TRBV5-6 to TRBJ1-2; TRBD1 might be the D (5 bases). Deletions cut 0 bases from V and 0 bases from J, with 9 bases between. Germline CDR1 reads SGHDT; CDR2 reads YYEEEE. The CDR3 loop spans 15 amino acids. CDR3: CASSLGQTTNYGYTF. Here the CDR3 DNA reads TGTGCCAGCAGCTTGGGACAGACCACTAACTATGGCTACACCTTC. Looking up the rest from reference TRBV5-6 and TRBJ1-2 gives the full variable domain: DAGVTQSPTHLIKTRGQQVTLRCSPKSGHDTVSWYQQALGQGPQFIFQYYEEEERQRGNFPDRFSGHQFPNYSSELNVNALLLGDSALYLCASSLGQTTNYGYTFGSGTRLTVV.

The V call is TRBV19, the J call TRBJ1-1; D unclear. V lost 5 bases and J 8 bases, leaving 15 bases between the germline ends. Germline CDR1 and CDR2: LNHDA and SQIVND (reference sequence). The CDR3 is 13 residues long. CDR3 region: CASSAVEGSEAFF. The CDR3 nucleotides read TGTGCCAGTAGTGCGGTCGAGGGCTCCGAAGCTTTCTTT.

The chain is built from TRBV5-5 and TRBJ1-3; perhaps TRBD1 as D (6 bases). V was pared by 0 bases and J by 1 base, with 14 bases between. This CDR3 spans 17 amino acids. Germline V gives CDR1 SGHKS, CDR2 YYEKEE (reference sequence). The CDR3 DNA is TGTGCCAGCAGCTTGGTTCCTAACAGGGAATCTGGAAACACCATATATTTT. As protein: CASSLVPNRESGNTIYF.

The CDR3 nucleotides are TGCGCCAGCAGCTGGCTGGGACTAGTTGACGAGCAGTACTTC. As protein: CASSWLGLVDEQYF. The chain combines TRBV5-1 with TRBJ2-7; 8 nucleotides line up with TRBD2. CDR1 is SGHRS and CDR2 is YFSETQ in the germline V gene. This CDR3 has 14 residues. V was pared by 3 bases and J by 5 bases, with 7 bases of the junction left unmatched.

The CDR3 nucleotides are TGTGCCAGCAGCTTAAGTGGGACTAGCGGTTACAATGAGCAGTTCTTC. Protein: CASSLSGTSGYNEQFF. The V gene is TRBV7-3, the J gene TRBJ2-1; TRBD2 aligns across 11 bases. Trimming took 1 base from V and 4 from J; bases not matched to a gene: 3. The length of the CDR3 is 16 residues. Germline V CDR1 and CDR2: SGHTA, FQGTGA.

This sequence joins TRBV28 and TRBJ1-1; TRBD1 matches at 9 bases. The J segment lost 5 bases and the V segment lost 6 bases, leaving 7 bases of the junction unmatched. The germline V gene encodes CDR1 MDHEN and CDR2 SYDVKM. The CDR3 has 14 residues. Here the CDR3 reads CASRIRDRVTEAFF. In nucleotides, the CDR3 is TGTGCCAGCAGAATCCGGGACAGGGTTACTGAAGCTTTCTTT.

The chain couples TRBV4-2 to TRBJ1-3; 7 nucleotides agree with TRBD1. CDR1 and CDR2 (germline): LGHNA, YNFKEQ. The CDR3 totals 15 residues. The junction had 6 bases not matched to a gene; V was cut back by 3 bases and J by 4 bases. The CDR3 DNA reads as TGTGCCAGCAGCCACGGGACAGCTAAGGGAAACACCATATATTTT. This translates into CASSHGTAKGNTIYF.

This sequence joins TRBV6-5 and TRBJ2-7, with D possibly TRBD1 on 5 matching bases. V gave up 5 bases and J gave up 2 bases, with 16 bases separating them. The CDR3 spans 15 residues. Per germline, CDR1 MNHEY and CDR2 SVGAGI. The chain's CDR3 is CASSPQAVGPYEQYF. Here the CDR3 DNA reads TGTGCCAGCAGTCCCCAGGCGGTGGGGCCCTACGAGCAGTACTTC.

The chain links TRBV25-1 to TRBJ1-6; D unresolved. Deletions cut 1 base from V and 9 bases from J, with 13 bases between. CDR3 length equals 15 residues. Germline CDR1 MGHDK, CDR2 SYGVNS. The chain's CDR3 is CASSELRAWASPLHF. CDR3 in DNA: TGTGCCAGCAGTGAATTGAGGGCTTGGGCTTCACCCCTCCACTTT.

CDR3 nucleotides: TGTGCCAGCAGTGACTCTACGACAGGGGGGGGGCTGAATGAGCAGTTCTTC. Protein sequence: CASSDSTTGGGLNEQFF. The chain couples TRBV2 to TRBJ2-1; TRBD1 matches 9 bases. CDR3 length: 17 residues. Germline CDR1 and CDR2: SNHLY and FYNNEI. The V gene end was trimmed by 3 bases and the J gene end by 7 bases; junction bases not matched to a gene: 13.

V usage is TRBV18 and J usage is TRBJ2-7; D possibly corresponds to TRBD1 (6 bases). The CDR3 is 16 residues long. V dropped 2 bases and J dropped 3 bases, with 17 bases sitting between them. CDR1 KGHSH and CDR2 LQKENI come from the germline V gene. In nucleotides, the CDR3 is TGTGCCAGCTCACCAACGGATCGGGACACCCTCTACGAGCAGTACTTC. Protein sequence: CASSPTDRDTLYEQYF.

The sample holds one count of this clone. The rearrangement uses TRBV4-1 and TRBJ1-5; 7 nucleotides agree with TRBD1. Germline loops: CDR1 MGHRA, CDR2 YSYEKL. The CDR3 is 15 residues long. With 5 bases clipped from V and 6 bases from J, the junction kept 10 bases outside the gene matches. CDR3 coding DNA: TGCGCCAGCAGCTTGAGAGGGGGCTCCGGTCAGCCCCAGCATTTT. It is translated as CASSLRGGSGQPQHF.